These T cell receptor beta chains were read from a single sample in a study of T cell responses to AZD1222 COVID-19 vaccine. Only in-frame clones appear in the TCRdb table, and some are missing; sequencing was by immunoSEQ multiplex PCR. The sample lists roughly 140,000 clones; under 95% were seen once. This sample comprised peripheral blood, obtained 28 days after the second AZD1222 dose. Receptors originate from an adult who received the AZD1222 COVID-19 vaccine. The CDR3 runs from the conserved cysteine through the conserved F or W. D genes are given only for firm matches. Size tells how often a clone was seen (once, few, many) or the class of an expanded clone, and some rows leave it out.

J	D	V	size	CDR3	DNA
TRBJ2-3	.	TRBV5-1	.	CASSLERGTDTQYF	TGCGCCAGCAGCTTGGAGAGGGGAACGGATACGCAGTATTTT
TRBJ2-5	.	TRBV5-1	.	CASSLSWETQYF	TGCGCCAGCAGCTTGTCGTGGGAGACCCAGTACTTC
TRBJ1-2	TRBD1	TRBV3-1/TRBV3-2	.	CASSLGQREGYTF	TGTGCCAGCAGCCTGGGACAGAGAGAGGGCTACACCTTC
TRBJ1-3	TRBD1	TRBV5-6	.	CASSYIQGDSGNTIYF	TGTGCCAGCAGTTATATTCAGGGGGACTCTGGAAACACCATATATTTT
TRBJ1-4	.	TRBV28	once	CASSLYAERANEKLFF	TGTGCCAGCAGTTTATACGCAGAGAGGGCTAATGAAAAACTGTTTTTT
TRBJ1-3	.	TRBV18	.	CASSPSRESSGNTIYF	TGTGCCAGCTCGCCAAGCCGGGAGAGCTCTGGAAACACCATATATTTT
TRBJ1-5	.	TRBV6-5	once	CASRRDPNQPQHF	TGTGCCAGCAGACGGGACCCCAATCAGCCCCAGCATTTT
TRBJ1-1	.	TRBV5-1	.	CASSFDGGPEAFF	TGCGCCAGCAGCTTTGATGGGGGGCCTGAAGCTTTCTTT
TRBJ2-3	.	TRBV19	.	CASTKIDGQDTQYF	TGTGCCAGTACCAAAATAGACGGGCAAGATACGCAGTATTTT
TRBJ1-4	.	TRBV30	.	CAWSIGGGLNEKLFF	TGTGCCTGGAGCATTGGGGGCGGTCTTAATGAAAAACTGTTTTTT
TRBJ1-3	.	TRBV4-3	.	CASSQDRSGNTIYF	TGCGCCAGCAGCCAAGACCGCTCTGGAAACACCATATATTTT
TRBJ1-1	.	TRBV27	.	CASSGIRRVPEAFF	TGTGCCAGCAGCGGGATACGCAGGGTCCCTGAAGCTTTCTTT
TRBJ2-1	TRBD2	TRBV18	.	CASSPSGLDEQFF	TGTGCCAGCTCACCCTCGGGACTAGATGAGCAGTTCTTC
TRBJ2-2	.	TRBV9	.	CASSVSPGKVGELFF	TGTGCCAGCAGCGTATCGCCAGGGAAAGTCGGGGAGCTGTTTTTT
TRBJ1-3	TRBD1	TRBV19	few	CASSNRDRASGNTIYF	TGTGCCAGTAGCAACCGGGACAGGGCCTCTGGAAACACCATATATTTT
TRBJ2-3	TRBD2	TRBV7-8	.	CASGELAGGRDTQYF	TGTGCCAGCGGAGAGTTAGCGGGAGGGAGAGATACGCAGTATTTT
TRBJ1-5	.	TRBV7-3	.	CASSLARPNQPQHF	TGTGCCAGCAGCTTGGCACGGCCCAATCAGCCCCAGCATTTT
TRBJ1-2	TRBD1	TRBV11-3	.	CASSLDTRQGNYGYTF	TGTGCCAGCAGCTTAGATACTCGACAGGGAAACTATGGCTACACCTTC
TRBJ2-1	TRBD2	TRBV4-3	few	CASSPLTSASSYNVQFF	TGCGCCAGCAGCCCCCTGACTAGCGCGAGCTCCTACAATGTGCAGTTCTTC
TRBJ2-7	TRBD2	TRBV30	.	CAWSVPSGRGISNEQYF	TGTGCCTGGAGTGTACCTAGCGGGAGGGGGATTTCTAACGAGCAGTACTTC
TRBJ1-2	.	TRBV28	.	CASSLPETGYGYTF	TGTGCCAGCAGCCTACCGGAGACCGGCTATGGCTACACCTTC
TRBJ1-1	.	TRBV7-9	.	CASSSGPGGNTEAFF	TGTGCCAGCAGCTCCGGTCCGGGGGGGAACACTGAAGCTTTCTTT
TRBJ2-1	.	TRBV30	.	CAWSGLLYDEQFF	TGTGCCTGGAGCGGCCTTCTCTACGATGAGCAGTTCTTC
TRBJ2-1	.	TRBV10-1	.	CASSEFIGNEQFF	TGCGCCAGCAGTGAGTTTATTGGCAATGAGCAGTTCTTC
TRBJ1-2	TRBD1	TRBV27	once	CASSLIGTGSSGYTF	TGTGCCAGCAGTTTAATTGGGACAGGGAGCAGTGGCTACACCTTC
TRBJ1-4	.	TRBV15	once	CATSKSRSAEGPTNEKLFF	TGTGCCACCAGCAAGAGTCGGTCAGCGGAGGGTCCAACTAATGAAAAACTGTTTTTT
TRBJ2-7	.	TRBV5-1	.	CASSSGTVQYF	TGCGCCAGCAGCTCCGGGACGGTGCAGTACTTC
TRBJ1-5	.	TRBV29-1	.	CSVGDTSNQPQHF	TGCAGCGTAGGAGACACTAGCAATCAGCCCCAGCATTTT
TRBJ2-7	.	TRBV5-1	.	CASSLAFSRGQSSYEQYF	TGCGCCAGCAGCTTGGCCTTCTCCCGCGGACAGAGCTCCTACGAGCAGTACTTC
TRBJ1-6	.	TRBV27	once	CASSLLAGTYNSPLHF	TGTGCCAGCAGTTTATTAGCCGGGACCTATAATTCACCCCTCCACTTT
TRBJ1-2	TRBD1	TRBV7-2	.	CASSLKGQGAGGYTF	TGTGCCAGCAGCCTGAAGGGACAGGGGGCCGGCGGCTACACCTTC
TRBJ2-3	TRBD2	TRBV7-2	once	CASSLGTSGSGTDTQYF	TGTGCCAGCAGCTTAGGGACTAGCGGGAGTGGAACAGATACGCAGTATTTT
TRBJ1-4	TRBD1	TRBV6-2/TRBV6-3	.	CASSPRDRVQKLFF	TGTGCCAGCAGCCCACGGGACAGGGTGCAAAAACTGTTTTTT
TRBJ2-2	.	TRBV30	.	CAWKGAGELFF	TGTGCCTGGAAGGGGGCCGGGGAGCTGTTTTTT
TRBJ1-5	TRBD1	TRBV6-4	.	CASSATGGGVPQHF	TGTGCCAGCAGTGCCACAGGGGGCGGTGTGCCCCAGCATTTT
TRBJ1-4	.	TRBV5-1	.	CASSLVGNGEKLFF	TGCGCCAGCAGCTTGGTCGGGAATGGCGAAAAACTGTTTTTT
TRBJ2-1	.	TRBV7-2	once	CASSPIWGTYNEQFF	TGTGCCAGCAGCCCGATTTGGGGAACCTACAATGAGCAGTTCTTC
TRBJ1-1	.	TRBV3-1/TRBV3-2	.	CATEGDTEAFF	TGTGCCACAGAGGGGGACACTGAAGCTTTCTTT
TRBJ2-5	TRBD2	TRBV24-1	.	CATSGGTSGWRETQYF	TGTGCCACCAGTGGGGGGACTAGCGGATGGAGGGAGACCCAGTACTTC
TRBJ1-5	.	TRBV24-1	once	CATSPGPNSNQPQHF	TGTGCCACCAGCCCGGGACCGAATAGCAATCAGCCCCAGCATTTT
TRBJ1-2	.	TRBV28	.	CASSTPLMGYGYTF	TGTGCCAGCAGTACTCCGTTAATGGGCTATGGCTACACCTTC